This T cell receptor beta chain was profiled in a study of T cell changes during pregnancy in multiple sclerosis. The CDR3 has 14 amino acids. Per germline, CDR1 ENHRY and CDR2 SYGVKD. Trimming shortened V by 3 bases and J by 4 bases, and 13 bases separated the two germline ends. Method: immunoSEQ multiplex PCR; TCRdb's copy keeps in-frame clones and lacks some. The table has approximately 43,000 clones, around 90% seen once; the top ten hold about a tenth. The sequencing used CD8+ T cells from peripheral blood mononuclear cells, collected in the first trimester of pregnancy. The chain couples TRBV10-3 to TRBJ2-7; a possible D gene is TRBD1 (5 bases). This clonotype was sampled from a female donor with multiple sclerosis, enrolled in a pregnancy study. The CDR3 spells CAISDTDTKYEQYF. CDR3 DNA: TGTGCCATCAGTGACACGGACACTAAGTACGAGCAGTACTTC.